Below, 17 T cell receptor beta chains from the same sample are listed, as sequenced in a study of blood T cell repertoires in COVID-19. TCRdb's table, derived via immunoSEQ multiplex PCR, lists solely in-frame clones and lacks some. The sample contains about 120,000 clones, roughly 80% of which appear only once. The sequencing input was peripheral blood. The source is a human donor in a cohort sampled during active COVID-19.

The CDR3 sequence: CATSRGQGEYTEAFF. CDR3 sequence (DNA): TGTGCCACCAGCAGAGGACAGGGGGAGTACACTGAAGCTTTCTTT. The chain joins TRBV15 to TRBJ1-1; 9 bases map to TRBD1. Germline trimming cut 1 base from V and 3 bases from J; bases unmatched to any gene: 3. The CDR3 totals 15 residues. Germline V gives CDR1 LNHNV, CDR2 YYDKDF (reference sequence).

The J gene is TRBJ2-7, the V gene TRBV5-6; 10 bases are shared with TRBD2. Germline V gene data show CDR1 as SGHDT and CDR2 as YYEEEE. The junction had 3 bases not matched to a gene; V was cut back by 3 bases and J by 6 bases. The CDR3 is made up of 13 amino acids. The CDR3 spells CASSYGTSVEQYF. CDR3 nucleotide sequence: TGTGCCAGCAGCTACGGGACTAGCGTCGAGCAGTACTTC.

The V call is TRBV11-3, the J call TRBJ1-4, with D perhaps TRBD1 (5 bases). V gave up 3 bases and J gave up 7 bases, with 9 bases separating them. The CDR3 is 13 amino acids. Per the germline V gene, CDR1 is SGHNT and CDR2 is YENEEA. As DNA, the CDR3 is TGTGCCAGCAGCTTGGCAGGGTTTGAAAAACTGTTTTTT. Translated, it gives CASSLAGFEKLFF. Using reference TRBV11-3 and TRBJ1-4 for the parts outside the CDR3, the full variable domain is EAGVVQSPRYKIIEKKQPVAFWCNPISGHNTLYWYLQNLGQGPELLIRYENEEAVDDSQLPKDRFSAERLKGVDSTLKIQPAELGDSAVYLCASSLAGFEKLFFGSGTQLSVL.

This clone occurred once. The CDR3 region is CASSLRESPEAFF. The CDR3 nucleotides are TGTGCCAGCAGCTTACGGGAAAGCCCTGAAGCTTTCTTT. The rearrangement joins TRBV7-9 to TRBJ1-1; the D is unclear. The germline gives CDR1 SEHNR, CDR2 FQNEAQ (reference sequence). The CDR3 extends over 13 amino acids. Trimming removed 2 bases at V and 6 bases at J, with 10 bases between. Full variable domain (outside the CDR3, taken from reference TRBV7-9 and TRBJ1-1): DTGVSQNPRHKITKRGQNVTFRCDPISEHNRLYWYRQTLGQGPEFLTYFQNEAQLEKSRLLSDRFSAERPKGSFSTLEIQRTEQGDSAMYLCASSLRESPEAFFGQGTRLTVV.

The chain joins TRBV19 to TRBJ1-5; perhaps TRBD1 as D (5 bases). The CDR3 contains 12 residues. Trimming removed 9 bases at V and 2 bases at J, with 8 bases between. Per the germline V gene, CDR1 is LNHDA and CDR2 is SQIVND (reference sequence). The CDR3 DNA reads as TGTGCCAGCAGGGTGGGCAATCAGCCCCAGCATTTT. Amino acids: CASRVGNQPQHF.

The chain combines TRBV9 with TRBJ1-4; weak D call: TRBD1 (5 bases). CDR1 and CDR2 (germline): SGDLS, YYNGEE. The CDR3 runs 13 residues. Trimming stripped 3 bases from V and 10 bases from J, with 13 bases between. CDR3 nucleotide sequence: TGTGCCAGCAGCGAGCAGGGTTCTGGAAAACTGTTTTTT. It codes for CASSEQGSGKLFF.

The rearrangement links TRBV3-1 (or the pseudogene TRBV3-2) to TRBJ2-7; weak D call: TRBD2 (6 bases). Germline loops: CDR1 LGHDT, CDR2 YNNKEL (reference sequence). There are 14 residues in the CDR3. Trimming pared 6 bases from V and 3 bases from J, leaving 15 bases between. This CDR3 is CASSPGLNFYEQYF. DNA for the CDR3: TGTGCCAGCAGTCCGGGACTGAATTTCTACGAGCAGTACTTC.

This sequence joins TRBV10-3 and TRBJ2-7; 7 nucleotides align to TRBD2. The CDR3 has 16 residues. Losses at the gene ends were 4 bases for V and 3 bases for J; bases not matched to a gene: 12. Germline V gives CDR1 ENHRY, CDR2 SYGVKD. CDR3 loop: CAISGETGTTHYEQYF. The CDR3 DNA is TGTGCCATCAGTGGGGAAACCGGGACTACACACTACGAGCAGTACTTC.

This chain joins TRBV7-9 and TRBJ2-3, with TRBD2 identical over 11 bases. The CDR3 runs to 16 residues. Germline assignment: CDR1 SEHNR and CDR2 FQNEAQ (reference sequence). J lost 4 bases, V lost 3 bases, and 6 bases had no gene match. The CDR3 is CASSFLLAGVADTQYF. DNA for the CDR3: TGTGCCAGCAGCTTTTTACTAGCGGGGGTAGCAGATACGCAGTATTTT.

The J gene is TRBJ2-7, the V gene TRBV5-1, with D possibly TRBD1 on 5 matching bases. Germline values: CDR1 SGHRS, CDR2 YFSETQ. The CDR3 sequence is 15 residues long. The V end lost 7 bases, the J end lost 0 bases, and 17 bases lay between the germline ends. CDR3: CASGLTVGSSYEQYF. Written as DNA, the CDR3 is TGCGCCAGCGGGCTGACAGTGGGCAGCTCCTACGAGCAGTACTTC.

The V and J genes are TRBV6-2 or TRBV6-3 and TRBJ2-7, with D unresolved. The V gene lost 3 bases and the J gene lost 0 bases, with 9 bases spanning the gap. The CDR3 loop spans 14 amino acids. Per germline, CDR1 MNHEY and CDR2 SVGEGT. Here the CDR3 DNA reads TGTGCCAGCAGTTATGTTGGTAGCTCCTACGAGCAGTACTTC. This sequence encodes CASSYVGSSYEQYF.

The rearrangement links TRBV9 to TRBJ1-2; 7 nucleotides agree with TRBD1. V lost 4 bases to trimming and J lost 3 bases; unmatched junction nucleotides: 9. The CDR3 is made up of 15 amino acids. Germline values: CDR1 SGDLS, CDR2 YYNGEE. CDR3 nucleotides: TGTGCCAGCAGCCCTACCAGGGGGTCAGACTATGGCTACACCTTC. Amino acids: CASSPTRGSDYGYTF.

This rearrangement joins TRBV11-3 to TRBJ2-7; a weak D match, TRBD2 (6 bases). Trimming removed 0 bases at V and 6 bases at J, with 15 bases between. The CDR3 totals 15 residues. Germline V gives CDR1 SGHNT, CDR2 YENEEA. The CDR3 reads CASSLETRFMGEQYF. CDR3 nucleotides: TGTGCCAGCAGCTTAGAGACTAGATTCATGGGCGAGCAGTACTTC.

This rearrangement joins TRBV13 to TRBJ2-7; 9 bases are shared with TRBD1. This CDR3 spans 14 amino acids. V lost 5 bases to trimming and J lost 3 bases; unmatched junction nucleotides: 5. The germline gives CDR1 PRHDT, CDR2 FYEKMQ (reference sequence). The CDR3 DNA is TGTGCCAGCAGCCCCAGGGACAGGGACTACGAGCAGTACTTC. Translating it yields CASSPRDRDYEQYF.

The V call is TRBV6-1, the J call TRBJ2-1, with TRBD2 matching 8 bases. Germline V gene sequence: CDR1 MNHNS, CDR2 SASEGT. The V gene end was trimmed by 3 bases and the J gene end by 8 bases; junction bases not matched to a gene: 18. The CDR3 has 18 residues. The CDR3 here is CASSEEIAGRPPGDEQFF. Here the CDR3 DNA reads TGTGCCAGCAGTGAGGAAATAGCGGGACGTCCGCCGGGGGATGAGCAGTTCTTC.

The genes are TRBV6-1 and TRBJ2-7; TRBD2 matches at 9 bases. Trimming at V came to 3 bases and at J to 3 bases, leaving 9 bases not matched to a gene. Per germline, CDR1 MNHNS and CDR2 SASEGT. The CDR3 contains 16 residues. The CDR3 sequence is CASSEARASGIYEQYF. CDR3 DNA sequence: TGTGCCAGCAGTGAGGCCCGGGCTAGCGGGATCTACGAGCAGTACTTC.

V and J are TRBV5-4 and TRBJ2-1; the D gene is possibly TRBD1 (5 bases). CDR3 length: 13 residues. Looked up from germline, CDR1 is SGHNT and CDR2 is YYREEE (reference sequence). Trimming removed 5 bases from V and 4 bases from J, with 10 bases in between. CDR3 nucleotides: TGTGCCAGCAGTTTACAGGAGTACAATGAGCAGTTCTTC. Residues: CASSLQEYNEQFF.